The rows below give T cell receptor beta chains drawn from one sample of a study of blood T cell repertoires in COVID-19. Produced via immunoSEQ multiplex PCR; TCRdb's table is partial and in-frame only. Here the sample spans about 200,000 clones, more than 70% being singletons. The sequencing sample was made of peripheral blood. The source is a man aged 35 to 55 with active or convalescent COVID-19. The CDR3 runs from the conserved cysteine through the conserved F or W. Each record gives: CDR3 DNA, CDR3 protein, D gene, J gene, V gene. A D gene is named only where the DNA matches it firmly.

CDR3 DNA: TGTGCCAGCAGCTTGCAGGGGGTGACCTACGAGCAGTACTTC
CDR3 protein: CASSLQGVTYEQYF
D gene: TRBD1
J gene: TRBJ2-7
V gene: TRBV5-5

CDR3 DNA: TGCGCCAGCAGCTTGGTACAGGGCGGGGGGAACACTGAAGCTTTCTTT
CDR3 protein: CASSLVQGGGNTEAFF
D gene: -
J gene: TRBJ1-1
V gene: TRBV5-1

CDR3 DNA: TGTGCCAGCCACGTGGGGGGGGCGACGTCTAACTATGGCTACACCTTC
CDR3 protein: CASHVGGATSNYGYTF
D gene: -
J gene: TRBJ1-2
V gene: TRBV7-2

CDR3 DNA: TGTGCCAGCAGTGACAGGGGTTACGAGCAGTACTTC
CDR3 protein: CASSDRGYEQYF
D gene: -
J gene: TRBJ2-7
V gene: TRBV2

CDR3 DNA: TGTGCCAGCAGCCAAGGAAGACAGGGCCACTCTGGAAACACCATATATTTT
CDR3 protein: CASSQGRQGHSGNTIYF
D gene: TRBD1
J gene: TRBJ1-3
V gene: TRBV3-1/TRBV3-2

CDR3 DNA: TGCGCCAGCAGCCAAGAAGGCCAGGGGCCCCAGCCCCAGCATTTT
CDR3 protein: CASSQEGQGPQPQHF
D gene: -
J gene: TRBJ1-5
V gene: TRBV4-1

CDR3 DNA: TGTGCCAGCAGGCGATACAGGGGGCAAGCGGCTTTCTTT
CDR3 protein: CASRRYRGQAAFF
D gene: TRBD1
J gene: TRBJ1-1
V gene: TRBV6-5

CDR3 DNA: TGCGCCAGCAGCTTGGGGGTCGGGACTAGCGGATTCGTACCGTACTTC
CDR3 protein: CASSLGVGTSGFVPYF
D gene: TRBD2
J gene: TRBJ2-7
V gene: TRBV5-1

CDR3 DNA: TGTGCCAGCAGACCCTGGGGGGGAGGGGGCAATCAGCCCCAGCATTTT
CDR3 protein: CASRPWGGGGNQPQHF
D gene: -
J gene: TRBJ1-5
V gene: TRBV28

CDR3 DNA: TGTGCCAGCAGCTTAGCGGGAGTATTTTTCAATGAGCAGTTCTTC
CDR3 protein: CASSLAGVFFNEQFF
D gene: -
J gene: TRBJ2-1
V gene: TRBV7-8

CDR3 DNA: TGCAGCGGCCAGCAGGGGACCTCAACCTACAATGAGCAGTTCTTC
CDR3 protein: CSGQQGTSTYNEQFF
D gene: -
J gene: TRBJ2-1
V gene: TRBV29-1

CDR3 DNA: TGTGCCAGCAGCCCCCGGACAGGGGGCTTGGGCGAGCAGTACTTC
CDR3 protein: CASSPRTGGLGEQYF
D gene: TRBD1
J gene: TRBJ2-7
V gene: TRBV7-2

CDR3 DNA: TGCGCCAGCAGCACTGGACAGGGATCAGGAGGCTACACCTTC
CDR3 protein: CASSTGQGSGGYTF
D gene: TRBD1
J gene: TRBJ1-2
V gene: TRBV5-1

CDR3 DNA: TGTGCCAGCAGCTTAGGGACAGCTAGCAATCAGCCCCAGCATTTT
CDR3 protein: CASSLGTASNQPQHF
D gene: -
J gene: TRBJ1-5
V gene: TRBV11-3

CDR3 DNA: TGTGCCACCAGCACTTATTTGGGGACAGAAGATAATGAAAAACTGTTTTTT
CDR3 protein: CATSTYLGTEDNEKLFF
D gene: TRBD1
J gene: TRBJ1-4
V gene: TRBV15

CDR3 DNA: TGTGCCAGCAGCTTGGTGGGACTATTGTTGGACGGGGAGCTGTTTTTT
CDR3 protein: CASSLVGLLLDGELFF
D gene: TRBD2
J gene: TRBJ2-2
V gene: TRBV5-8

CDR3 DNA: TGTGCCAGTAGTCAGGGTAGCCTCAATCAGCCCCAGCATTTT
CDR3 protein: CASSQGSLNQPQHF
D gene: -
J gene: TRBJ1-5
V gene: TRBV19

CDR3 DNA: TGTGCCAGCGGGACTAGCGGAGGGGCCCAGTACTTC
CDR3 protein: CASGTSGGAQYF
D gene: TRBD2
J gene: TRBJ2-5
V gene: TRBV4-2

CDR3 DNA: TGTGCCAGCAGCCGCCGGGACTTGCGAGGGGAGACCCAGTACTTC
CDR3 protein: CASSRRDLRGETQYF
D gene: -
J gene: TRBJ2-5
V gene: TRBV3-1/TRBV3-2